Listed below are T cell receptor beta chains from one sample, sequenced in a study of post-analysis software for immune sequencing data. TCRdb redid the calling of the PCR reads with MiXCR, one entry per CDR3 protein. Among 400,000 to 500,000 distinct CDR3 sequences listed, approximately 42% were seen once. The sequenced sample was blood. These receptors all stem from a girl aged 2 to 9 with multiple sclerosis. Each CDR3 is given with its conserved first and last residue. A D gene is named only where the DNA matches it firmly. Size is omitted from some rows. Given values are once, few, many or a class for expanded clones.

- | TRBJ2-7 | TRBD2 | TRBV20-1 | TGCAGTGCGGGAAAGACTAGCGCTGAGCAGTACTTC | CSAGKTSAEQYF
- | TRBJ2-1 | - | TRBV2 | TGTGCCAGCAGTGAACGACTAGTCGGCAATGAGCAGTTCTTC | CASSERLVGNEQFF
- | TRBJ2-7 | - | TRBV28 | TGTGCCAGCAGAATAGCGGCGAACGAGCAGTACTTC | CASRIAANEQYF
- | TRBJ1-2 | - | TRBV6-1 | TGTGCCAGCGTAATGGGGTCTTATGGCTACACCTTC | CASVMGSYGYTF
- | TRBJ2-1 | TRBD2 | TRBV7-9 | TGTGCCAGCAGCGCCTCACTAGCGGCTCTTTACAATGAGCAGTTCTTC | CASSASLAALYNEQFF
- | TRBJ2-3 | TRBD1 | TRBV29-1 | TGCAGCGTTGAGAAGACAGGGATAGGCACAGATACGCAGTATTTT | CSVEKTGIGTDTQYF
- | TRBJ2-7 | - | TRBV7-2 | TGTGCCAGCAGCTTAGCGGTGGCAGGGAGCTCCTACGAGCAGTACTTC | CASSLAVAGSSYEQYF
- | TRBJ2-1 | - | TRBV5-1 | TGCGCCAGCACGGGCGGGACCTACTACAATGAGCAGTTCTTC | CASTGGTYYNEQFF
- | TRBJ1-2 | TRBD1 | TRBV6-2/TRBV6-3 | TGTGCCAGCAGTTACGGAGGGACAGAGAGCTATGGCTACACCTTC | CASSYGGTESYGYTF
- | TRBJ1-2 | - | TRBV2 | TGTGCCAGCAGTGTTTTAGGGCAGGGGAATGGCTACACCTTC | CASSVLGQGNGYTF
- | TRBJ2-3 | - | TRBV20-1 | TGCAGTGCTAAGGTCGATACGCAGTATTTT | CSAKVDTQYF
- | TRBJ1-1 | - | TRBV3-1 | TGTGCCAGCAGCCTCCGGGGCGGCCCTGAAGCTTTCTTT | CASSLRGGPEAFF
- | TRBJ1-5 | - | TRBV4-2 | TGTGCCAGCAGCCAAAAGGCCTATGGGACGTCGCCCCAGCATTTT | CASSQKAYGTSPQHF
few | TRBJ1-1 | TRBD1 | TRBV20-1 | TGCAGTGCTAGAACGGCCGGGACAGGGGGCACTGAAGCCTTCTTT | CSARTAGTGGTEAFF
- | TRBJ2-1 | - | TRBV4-1 | TGCGCCAGCAGCCCGGAACCCGATTACAATGAGCAGTTCTTC | CASSPEPDYNEQFF
- | TRBJ2-5 | TRBD1 | TRBV6-1 | TGTGCCAGCAGTGGGGGGACAGGGGTTGAGCAGTACTTC | CASSGGTGVEQYF
- | TRBJ2-4 | TRBD2 | TRBV10-3 | TGTGCCATCAGTGAGGGTAGCGGGGGTGCCAAAAACATTCAGTACTTC | CAISEGSGGAKNIQYF
- | TRBJ2-5 | TRBD2 | TRBV5-4 | TGTGCCAGCAGCTTGGGCCCGGGACTAGCGGGGTTGCAAGAGACCCAGTACTTC | CASSLGPGLAGLQETQYF
- | TRBJ2-3 | - | TRBV20-1 | TGCAGTGCTAGAGAATCCCCCGGGGACCTCACAGATACGCAGTATTTT | CSARESPGDLTDTQYF
- | TRBJ2-7 | TRBD2 | TRBV20-1 | TGCAGTGCTAGAGAGGGGGGGGGCTCCTACGAGCAGTACTTC | CSAREGGGSYEQYF
few | TRBJ2-7 | TRBD1 | TRBV27 | TGTGCCAGCAGTCCCCTCGCAGGGGGCGCCTACGAGCAGTACTTC | CASSPLAGGAYEQYF
- | TRBJ2-1 | - | TRBV29-1 | TGCAGCGCCGGATCCTCCAATGAGCAGTTCTTC | CSAGSSNEQFF
- | TRBJ2-1 | - | TRBV3-1 | TGTGCCAGCAGCCAGGGCTTCCCAAAGGAGCAGTTCTTC | CASSQGFPKEQFF
- | TRBJ1-2 | - | TRBV12-3/TRBV12-4 | TGTGCCAGCAGTATACAGCAAAACTATGGCTACACCTTC | CASSIQQNYGYTF
- | TRBJ2-1 | - | TRBV28 | TGTGCCAGCAAACCACAGACGAATACAAATGAGCAGTTCTTC | CASKPQTNTNEQFF
- | TRBJ2-1 | TRBD1 | TRBV7-2 | TGTGCCAGCAGCTTAGCGCTCTTACAGGGGGGCGATGAGCAGTTCTTC | CASSLALLQGGDEQFF
few | TRBJ2-1 | TRBD2 | TRBV20-1 | TGCAGTGCTAGAGATGGCGGGGGGGCTTCCAATGAGCAGTTCTTC | CSARDGGGASNEQFF
once | TRBJ2-5 | - | TRBV29-1 | TGCAGCGTTTCCGGACTAGGGGGGACCCAGTACTTC | CSVSGLGGTQYF
few | TRBJ2-2 | - | TRBV6-5 | TGTGCCAGCAGTCTAACATCCCCCGGGGAGCTGTTTTTT | CASSLTSPGELFF
- | TRBJ2-7 | - | TRBV7-8 | TGTGCCAGCAGCTTAGGGGCGTGGGAGCAGTACTTC | CASSLGAWEQYF
- | TRBJ1-2 | TRBD1 | TRBV7-3 | TGTGCCAGCAGCTCGACCGGGACAGGGGACCCGGGCTACACCTTC | CASSSTGTGDPGYTF
few | TRBJ2-1 | TRBD1 | TRBV4-1 | TGCGCCAGCAGCCAAGGGGGCAGGGGGCTTGTAGATGAGCAGTTCTTC | CASSQGGRGLVDEQFF
- | TRBJ1-2 | - | TRBV4-1 | TGCGCCAGCAGCCACGCTTTAATGAAGGGACCGAGCTATGGCTACACCTTC | CASSHALMKGPSYGYTF
- | TRBJ2-3 | - | TRBV7-3 | TGTGCCAGCAGCTTGGGAGGCGGCGGGACCCCAGATACGCAGTATTTT | CASSLGGGGTPDTQYF
once | TRBJ2-1 | - | TRBV12-3/TRBV12-4 | TGTGCCAGCAGTTTAGGAGGCCCCCTATTCGATGAGCAGTTCTTC | CASSLGGPLFDEQFF
- | TRBJ1-2 | - | TRBV24-1 | TGTGCCACCAGTGACTTTGGCCCCTCCAAGGTCAAACGCTATGGCTACACCTTC | CATSDFGPSKVKRYGYTF
- | TRBJ2-1 | - | TRBV20-1 | TGCAGTGCTTCAGACCAGTATGAGCAGTTCTTC | CSASDQYEQFF
- | TRBJ1-4 | - | TRBV6-1 | TGTGCCAGCAGTGCAGGGTGGAATGAAAAACTGTTTTTT | CASSAGWNEKLFF
- | TRBJ2-6 | - | TRBV27 | TGTGCCAGCAGTTTTGCTCGCTCTGGGGCCAACGTCCTGACTTTC | CASSFARSGANVLTF